A single sample is the source of the 12 T cell receptor beta chains below, sequenced in a study of response to subunit inactivated influenza vaccine. TCRdb independently ran MiXCR on the RT-PCR reads; one entry per CDR3 protein. The profile shows 150,000 to 200,000 distinct CDR3 sequences, 9.5% to 15% of them singletons. The sample was also linked to a second study, of T cells expressing NK-cell markers. From that paper: Beta-chain TCR cDNA was generated via 5'RACE template switching with UMIs.

Sequencing was performed on CD8+ T cells sorted from PBMCs, taken 11 to 12 days after vaccination. All receptors derive from a man aged 50 to 59 who received an inactivated influenza vaccine.

This clonotype was counted a few times. The chain has TRBV5-6 and TRBJ2-7; TRBD2 agrees at 8 bases. Trimming at V came to 1 base and at J to 3 bases, leaving 3 bases not matched to a gene. The CDR3 contains 14 residues. Germline V gives CDR1 SGHDT, CDR2 YYEEEE. The CDR3 here is CASSLWGTSYEQYF. The CDR3 DNA reads TGTGCCAGCAGCTTGTGGGGGACTAGCTACGAGCAGTACTTC.

This clonotype was observed a handful of times. This rearrangement joins TRBV27 to TRBJ2-3; 8 nucleotides align to TRBD2. Unmatched junction bases numbered 7, after V lost 2 bases and J lost 6 bases. CDR1 and CDR2 (germline): MNHEY, SMNVEV (reference sequence). The CDR3 runs 15 residues. The CDR3 protein is CASSLGVSGVDTQYF. CDR3 in DNA: TGTGCCAGCAGTTTAGGGGTTAGCGGGGTGGATACGCAGTATTTT.

This chain uses TRBV12-3 or TRBV12-4 with TRBJ2-3; the match to TRBD2 covers 7 bases. V dropped 6 bases and J dropped 3; count of bases not matched to a gene: 9. This CDR3 comprises 15 residues. CDR3 protein: CASSPSGISTDTQYF. The DNA of the CDR3 is TGTGCCAGCAGCCCGAGCGGGATTAGTACAGATACGCAGTATTTT.

The chain carries TRBV11-2 and TRBJ1-6, with D perhaps TRBD1 (5 bases). V lost 4 bases to trimming and J lost 10 bases, with 14 bases between them. The CDR3 has 14 amino acids. CDR1 and CDR2 from the germline V gene are SGHAT and FQNNGV. The CDR3 loop reads CASSSSGRGSPLHF. CDR3 DNA: TGTGCCAGCAGCTCTTCGGGACGGGGGTCACCCCTCCACTTT.

This clonotype was detected a few times. The chain links TRBV15 to TRBJ2-5, with no clear D. Trimming took off 5 bases at V and 5 bases at J, with 15 bases between the two ends. Germline CDR1 and CDR2: LNHNV and YYDKDF (reference sequence). This CDR3 region has 14 residues. In DNA, the CDR3 is TGTGCCACCAGCGGTCGGTTAGGGCTGGAGACCCAGTACTTC. It yields the protein CATSGRLGLETQYF.

This clonotype has just a few counts. In DNA, the CDR3 is TGTGCCAGCAGTGCCGTCTGGGACCGTCTTGCTGGCTACACCTTC. As protein: CASSAVWDRLAGYTF. The rearrangement uses TRBV27 and TRBJ1-2; TRBD1 might be the D (5 bases). CDR1 MNHEY and CDR2 SMNVEV come from the germline V gene (reference sequence). The CDR3 loop spans 15 amino acids. V gave up 5 bases and J gave up 7 bases, with 20 bases separating them.

This clonotype came up many times. The V gene is TRBV25-1, the J gene TRBJ2-7, with 12 bases that match TRBD1. The CDR3 has 14 amino acids. J was trimmed by 5 bases and V by 6 bases; bases with no gene match: 5. Germline V gene sequence: CDR1 MGHDK, CDR2 SYGVNS. CDR3 loop: CASSQGQGAHEQYF. The DNA for the CDR3 is TGTGCCAGCAGCCAGGGACAGGGGGCCCACGAGCAGTACTTC.

The chain combines TRBV6-2 or TRBV6-3 with TRBJ2-1; 9 bases agree with TRBD2. CDR3 length equals 16 residues. The germline V gene has CDR1 MNHEY and CDR2 SVGEGT. V dropped 4 bases and J dropped 7; count of bases not matched to a gene: 11. CDR3 sequence: CASSFLAGVWYNEQFF. The CDR3 DNA sequence: TGTGCCAGCAGTTTCTTAGCGGGAGTTTGGTATAATGAGCAGTTCTTC.

This clonotype occurred once. The chain uses TRBV7-9 and TRBJ2-5; D is uncertain. The CDR3 contains 14 residues. Trimming left V 4 bases short and J 1 base short, with 10 bases between. Germline V gene data show CDR1 as SEHNR and CDR2 as FQNEAQ (reference sequence). CDR3 amino acids: CASSSVHFQETQYF. The CDR3 bases are TGTGCCAGCAGCTCCGTCCACTTCCAAGAGACCCAGTACTTC.

This clonotype was counted only a few times. The V call is TRBV7-9, the J call TRBJ2-5, with no clear D. This CDR3 contains 13 residues. From germline, CDR1 is SEHNR and CDR2 FQNEAQ (reference sequence). V lost 2 bases and J lost 1, with 5 bases in between. CDR3 in amino acids: CASSLPLQETQYF. DNA for the CDR3: TGTGCCAGCAGCTTACCCCTCCAAGAGACCCAGTACTTC.

V gene TRBV28 combines with J gene TRBJ2-7; D may be TRBD1 (7 bases). Trimming left V 3 bases short and J 2 bases short, with 14 bases between. Germline V gene data show CDR1 as MDHEN and CDR2 as SYDVKM. This CDR3 region has 15 residues. The CDR3 DNA is TGTGCCAGCAGTTTCCAGGGGGTAGCGGCCTACGAGCAGTACTTC. Amino acid sequence: CASSFQGVAAYEQYF.

The CDR3 loop is CASSSSGSTYEQYF. In nucleotides, the CDR3 is TGTGCCAGCAGTTCTAGCGGGAGCACCTACGAGCAGTACTTC. V gene TRBV12-3 or TRBV12-4 combines with J gene TRBJ2-7; 10 bases line up with TRBD2. V gave up 4 bases and J gave up 2 bases; unmatched junction bases: 2. CDR3 length equals 14 residues.